Following are 8 T cell receptor beta chains from one sample sequenced in a study of cytomegalovirus exposure and HLA in healthy donors. PCR primers comprised 60 Vbeta and 13 Jbeta primers. The data were produced by immunoSEQ multiplex PCR, yet TCRdb's version contains in-frame clones alone and is incomplete. The table lists 130,000 or so clones, roughly 78% of them singletons. Source material: PBMCs. Receptor source: a man between 18 and 29 years old in good health and CMV-seropositive.

The chain combines TRBV6-1 with TRBJ1-1; a possible D gene is TRBD1 (5 bases). V was pared by 7 bases and J by 3 bases, with 15 bases between. Germline CDR1 MNHNS, CDR2 SASEGT. This CDR3 has 14 amino acids. The CDR3 sequence is CASTPGDSDTEAFF. The CDR3 nucleotides are TGTGCCAGCACCCCCGGGGACTCTGACACTGAAGCTTTCTTT.

The chain carries TRBV6-5 and TRBJ1-5; the D gene is possibly TRBD1 (5 bases). Germline CDR1 and CDR2: MNHEY and SVGAGI. This CDR3 comprises 15 residues. Trimming took 8 bases from V and 0 from J, leaving 14 bases between them. The CDR3 DNA reads TGTGCCAGCGGGAGGGGTCCCTATAGCAATCAGCCCCAGCATTTT. As protein: CASGRGPYSNQPQHF.

The J gene is TRBJ2-5, the V gene TRBV7-6, with D possibly being TRBD2 (5 bases). V was cut by 8 bases and J by 5 bases, with 21 bases left in between. The CDR3 has 15 amino acids. Germline V lookup: CDR1 SGHVS, CDR2 FNYEAQ. CDR3 residues: CASVQYGADGETQYF. CDR3 DNA: TGTGCCAGCGTCCAATATGGAGCGGACGGGGAGACCCAGTACTTC. Based on the CDR3 plus reference TRBV7-6 and TRBJ2-5, the full variable domain is GAGVSQSPRYKVTKRGQDVALRCDPISGHVSLYWYRQALGQGPEFLTYFNYEAQQDKSGLPNDRFSAERPEGSISTLTIQRTEQRDSAMYRCASVQYGADGETQYFGPGTRLLVL.

Written as DNA, the CDR3 is TGTGCCAGCAGCAAAGCGCGACAGCTACCCTGGGGCTACACCTTC. Residues: CASSKARQLPWGYTF. The chain has TRBV21-1 and TRBJ1-2; whether TRBD1, the table's D call, matches the DNA was not checked. TRBV21-1 corresponds to a pseudogene. The CDR3 runs 15 residues.

This clone was observed a single time. The rearrangement uses TRBV19 and TRBJ2-2; 10 positions match TRBD1. In germline, CDR1 is LNHDA, CDR2 SQIVND (reference sequence). The CDR3 sequence is 16 residues long. Germline trimming cut 8 bases from V and 6 bases from J; bases unmatched to any gene: 12. The chain's CDR3 is CASHLSGQGSAGELFF. The CDR3 DNA sequence: TGTGCCAGTCACCTATCGGGACAGGGGTCGGCCGGGGAGCTGTTTTTT.

The genes are TRBV6-5 and TRBJ1-4, with D unresolved. Trimming took 0 bases from V and 5 from J, leaving 10 bases between them. The CDR3 runs to 15 residues. Germline V lookup: CDR1 MNHEY, CDR2 SVGAGI. CDR3 DNA sequence: TGTGCCAGCAGTTACTCTTGGGCGGGGAATGAAAAACTGTTTTTT. This codes for CASSYSWAGNEKLFF.

CDR3 nucleotide sequence: TGCGCCAGCAGTCAATGGACAGGATTTCGTCATGAAGCTTTCTTT. Encoded protein: CASSQWTGFRHEAFF. The chain recombines TRBV23-1 with TRBJ1-1, with 7 positions matching TRBD1. TRBV23-1 counts as an open reading frame of uncertain function. The V and J ends lost 1 base and 7 bases, in that order; junction bases with no gene match: 9. The CDR3 spans 15 residues.

A few counts support this clone. The CDR3 here is CASSRLRTERNQPQHF. DNA of the CDR3: TGTGCCAGCAGTCGCCTTCGGACAGAACGAAATCAGCCCCAGCATTTT. The chain combines TRBV2 with TRBJ1-5; TRBD1 might be the D (6 bases). Germline V lookup: CDR1 SNHLY, CDR2 FYNNEI. The V end was cut by 5 bases, the J end by 4 bases, with 18 bases between. The CDR3 length is 16 residues.